The next 27 T cell receptor beta chains were all read from a single sample in a study of shared T cell receptors in the human thymus. Profiled with immunoSEQ multiplex PCR; TCRdb holds only in-frame clones, not every one. This table has just under 550,000 clones, about 80% appearing once. This same sample was also taken into another study, of human thymus T cells.

Sequenced sample: thymocytes. All receptors derive from a boy younger than two with a congenital heart defect.

The chain employs TRBV30 and TRBJ2-3, with 7 bases matching TRBD2. Germline V gene data show CDR1 as GTSNPN and CDR2 as SVGIG (reference sequence). V was clipped by 7 bases and J by 3 bases; unmatched bases: 16. CDR3 size: 16 residues. The CDR3: CASPLPLAGVTDTQYF. The DNA of the CDR3 is TGTGCCTCGCCCCTTCCCCTCGCGGGAGTGACAGATACGCAGTATTTT.

The chain has TRBV5-1 and TRBJ2-1, with 11 bases fitting TRBD2. Germline assignment: CDR1 SGHRS and CDR2 YFSETQ. V shed 7 bases, J shed 5 bases, and the junction held 14 bases outside the gene matches. CDR3 length: 17 amino acids. The CDR3 nucleotides read TGCGCCAGCGCTATACCGGGACTAGCGGACAGGAACAATGAGCAGTTCTTC. Translated: CASAIPGLADRNNEQFF.

The V and J genes are TRBV18 and TRBJ2-5, with a possible D match to TRBD2 (5 bases). Germline CDR1 and CDR2: KGHSH and LQKENI. The V end lost 3 bases, the J end lost 5 bases, and 10 bases lay between the germline ends. There are 13 residues in the CDR3. The CDR3 spells CASSPRRRETQYF. The CDR3 bases are TGTGCCAGCTCACCGCGTAGGAGGGAGACCCAGTACTTC.

The table lists this clone with a few counts. This chain joins TRBV7-8 and TRBJ1-5; tentatively, D is TRBD1 (6 bases). The CDR3 has 16 amino acids. The V gene lost 5 bases and the J gene lost 5 bases, with 19 bases spanning the gap. The germline V gene has CDR1 SGHVS and CDR2 FQNEAQ. The CDR3 region is CASSQRPQGFHQPQHF. CDR3 nucleotide sequence: TGTGCCAGCAGCCAGCGCCCCCAGGGGTTTCATCAGCCCCAGCATTTT.

The V call is TRBV4-3, the J call TRBJ2-7; maybe TRBD2 (6 bases). The CDR3 consists of 16 residues. Germline lookup yields CDR1 LGHNA and CDR2 YSLEER. V lost 4 bases and J lost 2, with 18 bases in between. The CDR3 DNA sequence: TGCGCCAGCAGCCGGAGGACCGGGAGTCTTACCTACGAGCAGTACTTC. Amino acids: CASSRRTGSLTYEQYF.

The genes are TRBV10-2 and TRBJ2-7, with 10 bases lining up with TRBD2. Germline CDR1 is WSHSY and CDR2 is SAAADI. The V gene end was trimmed by 10 bases and the J gene end by 2 bases; junction bases not matched to a gene: 5. The CDR3 extends over 13 amino acids. This CDR3 reads CATTGTSAYEQYF. DNA for the CDR3: TGCGCCACCACCGGGACTAGCGCCTACGAGCAGTACTTC.

This chain connects TRBV11-3 to TRBJ2-2, with 10 bases fitting TRBD1. The CDR3 consists of 16 residues. Germline V lookup: CDR1 SGHNT, CDR2 YENEEA. The ends lost 1 base at V and 5 bases at J; junction bases unmatched: 4. The CDR3 reads CASSLAGQGRTGELFF. CDR3 nucleotide sequence: TGTGCCAGCAGCTTAGCGGGACAGGGGCGGACCGGGGAGCTGTTTTTT.

This clone was recorded a few times. The chain employs TRBV25-1 and TRBJ2-4, with 7 bases fitting TRBD1. V dropped 6 bases and J dropped 9; count of bases not matched to a gene: 11. In germline, CDR1 is MGHDK, CDR2 SYGVNS. CDR3 size: 14 residues. CDR3: CASRQGSLEGIQYF. CDR3 coding DNA: TGTGCCAGCAGACAGGGGTCCCTTGAAGGCATTCAGTACTTC. Looking up the rest from reference TRBV25-1 and TRBJ2-4 gives the full variable domain: EADIYQTPRYLVIGTGKKITLECSQTMGHDKMYWYQQDPGMELHLIHYSYGVNSTEKGDLSSESTVSRIRTEHFPLTLESARPSHTSQYLCASRQGSLEGIQYFGAGTRLSVL.

The chain recombines TRBV7-2 with TRBJ2-1; TRBD1 agrees at 8 bases. Germline V gene sequence: CDR1 SGHTA, CDR2 FQGNSA. The CDR3 contains 16 residues. V shed 3 bases, J shed 4 bases, and the junction held 8 bases outside the gene matches. CDR3 DNA: TGTGCCAGCAGCTTTCCGACAGGGGCTGGGTACAATGAGCAGTTCTTC. Protein sequence: CASSFPTGAGYNEQFF.

The chain is built from TRBV7-9 and TRBJ1-2; D is unclear. Trimming removed 3 bases at V and 1 base at J, with 15 bases between. Germline-derived CDR1 and CDR2 are SEHNR and FQNEAQ (reference sequence). CDR3 size: 16 residues. The CDR3 loop reads CASSFFQRALNYGYTF. Written as DNA, the CDR3 is TGTGCCAGCAGCTTTTTTCAGCGAGCACTTAACTATGGCTACACCTTC. The full variable domain, rest sourced from reference TRBV7-9 and TRBJ1-2, is DTGVSQNPRHKITKRGQNVTFRCDPISEHNRLYWYRQTLGQGPEFLTYFQNEAQLEKSRLLSDRFSAERPKGSFSTLEIQRTEQGDSAMYLCASSFFQRALNYGYTFGSGTRLTVV.

The V gene is TRBV28, the J gene TRBJ2-3; tentatively, D is TRBD1 (5 bases). The CDR3 is 14 residues long. Germline V CDR1 and CDR2: MDHEN, SYDVKM. The V and J ends lost 5 bases and 2 bases respectively, with 11 bases between them. The CDR3: CASSRAGFTDTQYF. Here the CDR3 DNA reads TGTGCCAGCAGTCGCGCAGGGTTCACAGATACGCAGTATTTT.

The chain links TRBV28 to TRBJ2-2; 7 bases map to TRBD1. The CDR3 loop spans 15 amino acids. Germline V lookup: CDR1 MDHEN, CDR2 SYDVKM. V was pared by 11 bases and J by 6 bases, with 15 bases of the junction left unmatched. The CDR3 reads CAGASHQGDAGELFF. CDR3 nucleotide sequence: TGTGCCGGAGCCTCACATCAGGGGGACGCCGGGGAGCTGTTTTTT.

This sequence joins TRBV9 and TRBJ2-7; D perhaps matches TRBD1 (6 bases). V lost 5 bases and J 1 base, leaving 19 bases between the germline ends. The CDR3 runs 16 residues. CDR1 is SGDLS and CDR2 is YYNGEE in the germline V gene. The DNA of the CDR3 is TGTGCCAGCAGGGCTAGAGGGACATCTTCATCCTACGAGCAGTACTTC. Translation gives CASRARGTSSSYEQYF.

V is TRBV5-1 and J is TRBJ2-7; TRBD2 matches 9 bases. The CDR3 runs to 16 residues. Germline values: CDR1 SGHRS, CDR2 YFSETQ. Trimming removed 0 bases from V and 5 bases from J; junction bases left unmatched: 9. The CDR3 here is CASSLGLRGRADEQYF. In nucleotides, the CDR3 is TGCGCCAGCAGCTTGGGGCTCCGCGGGAGGGCCGACGAGCAGTACTTC.

The V and J genes are TRBV5-1 and TRBJ2-7; the D gene is possibly TRBD2 (6 bases). The V end was cut by 8 bases, the J end by 1 base, with 16 bases between. The V gene's germline CDR1 is SGHRS and CDR2 YFSETQ. This CDR3 contains 14 residues. The CDR3 DNA is TGCGCCAGGGTCGGTGGGAGGAATTCCTACGAGCAGTACTTC. It codes for CARVGGRNSYEQYF.

This chain's CDR3 is CASSESADYSSYNEQFF. The DNA of the CDR3 is TGTGCCAGCAGTGAAAGCGCTGACTACAGCTCCTACAATGAGCAGTTCTTC. V usage is TRBV6-1 and J usage is TRBJ2-1, with a possible D match to TRBD2 (5 bases). The germline V gene encodes CDR1 MNHNS and CDR2 SASEGT. This CDR3 has 17 residues. Trimming took 2 bases from V and 0 from J, leaving 14 bases between them.

The rearrangement uses TRBV10-3 and TRBJ1-5, with D possibly matching TRBD1 (6 bases). Germline V gene data show CDR1 as ENHRY and CDR2 as SYGVKD. The CDR3 consists of 14 residues. Trimming took 7 bases from V and 6 from J, leaving 16 bases between them. The CDR3 is CAINPDRFRQPQHF. CDR3 in DNA: TGTGCCATCAACCCCGACAGGTTTCGTCAGCCCCAGCATTTT.

The chain combines TRBV4-2 with TRBJ2-7; 10 bases match TRBD2. The V gene end was trimmed by 5 bases and the J gene end by 6 bases; junction bases not matched to a gene: 4. CDR3 length equals 13 residues. Per germline, CDR1 LGHNA and CDR2 YNFKEQ. CDR3 nucleotides: TGTGCCAGCAGCTCGCGGACTAGCGGCGAGCAGTACTTC. This codes for CASSSRTSGEQYF.

V and J are TRBV15 and TRBJ2-7, with a possible D match to TRBD1 (6 bases). This CDR3 spans 20 amino acids. V was clipped by 5 bases and J by 0 bases, with 29 bases between them. The V gene's germline CDR1 is LNHNV and CDR2 YYDKDF (reference sequence). Here the CDR3 reads CATSQRPRGVGLLPSYEQYF. DNA of the CDR3: TGTGCCACCAGCCAGCGCCCCAGGGGCGTCGGGTTACTCCCCTCCTACGAGCAGTACTTC. Looking up the rest from reference TRBV15 and TRBJ2-7 gives the full variable domain: DAMVIQNPRYQVTQFGKPVTLSCSQTLNHNVMYWYQQKSSQAPKLLFHYYDKDFNNEADTPDNFQSRRPNTSFCFLDIRSPGLGDTAMYLCATSQRPRGVGLLPSYEQYFGPGTRLTVT.

This clone was detected once. The V call is TRBV18, the J call TRBJ1-3, with 10 positions matching TRBD1. Germline V gene data show CDR1 as KGHSH and CDR2 as LQKENI. The V segment lost 6 bases and the J segment 0 bases; nucleotides outside the gene matches: 5. The CDR3 length is 16 residues. CDR3 sequence: CASSPGTGVSGNTIYF. The CDR3 DNA reads TGTGCCAGCTCCCCCGGGACAGGGGTCTCTGGAAACACCATATATTTT.

In the case of this clone: A read error may account for a junction end that differs from germline. The chain joins TRBV27 to TRBJ2-1; D perhaps matches TRBD2 (5 bases). CDR3 size: 13 residues. The germline V gene has CDR1 MNHEY and CDR2 SMNVEV (reference sequence). The CDR3 region is CASSLKERTEVLF. The CDR3 DNA reads as TGTGCCAGCAGTCTCAAAGAAAGGACGGAGGTACTCTTC.

This clone was counted a few times. This chain uses TRBV6-1 with TRBJ1-5; TRBD1 aligns across 8 bases. This CDR3 is built from 17 residues. Germline V lookup: CDR1 MNHNS, CDR2 SASEGT. Trimming at V came to 4 bases and at J to 2 bases, leaving 10 bases not matched to a gene. For the CDR3, the DNA is TGTGCCAGCAGTGCCCTGCGGACAGGGAAGGGCAATCAGCCCCAGCATTTT. It yields the protein CASSALRTGKGNQPQHF.

A few counts support this clone. The rearrangement uses TRBV23-1 and TRBJ2-2; tentative D call: TRBD1 (6 bases). TRBV23-1 is treated as an ORF (open reading frame) with a function not yet certain. This CDR3 contains 14 residues. The germline V and J ends were trimmed by 6 bases and 2 bases, with 10 bases remaining between them. The CDR3 spells CASRWDNNTGELFF. For the CDR3, the DNA is TGCGCCAGCAGGTGGGACAACAACACCGGGGAGCTGTTTTTT.

This clone has just one count. V is TRBV5-1 and J is TRBJ1-5, with D perhaps TRBD1 (6 bases). CDR1 is SGHRS and CDR2 is YFSETQ in the germline V gene. V shed 4 bases and J shed 5 bases, with 16 bases lying between them. The CDR3 runs 15 residues. The DNA of the CDR3 is TGCGCCAGCAGCATTGGAGGGGGGGGATATCAGCCCCAGCATTTT. Its protein product is CASSIGGGGYQPQHF.

The genes are TRBV5-5 and TRBJ2-7, with 12 bases lining up with TRBD1. V shed 4 bases and J 2 bases; nucleotides not matched to a gene: 13. The CDR3 is 18 amino acids. Germline-derived CDR1 and CDR2 are SGHKS and YYEKEE (reference sequence). CDR3 DNA: TGTGCCAGCAGCCACCCGGGACAGGGGGCTTTAACCCCCTACGAGCAGTACTTC. Amino acids: CASSHPGQGALTPYEQYF.

This chain joins TRBV9 and TRBJ1-2, with 9 bases identical to TRBD1. The germline CDR1 and CDR2 sequences are SGDLS and YYNGEE. J lost 8 bases, V lost 4 bases, and 12 bases had no gene match. The CDR3 spans 15 residues. The CDR3 region is CASSFRDRVEVGYTF. The CDR3 nucleotides read TGTGCCAGCAGCTTCCGGGACAGGGTTGAAGTGGGCTACACCTTC. Looking up the rest from reference TRBV9 and TRBJ1-2 gives the full variable domain: DSGVTQTPKHLITATGQRVTLRCSPRSGDLSVYWYQQSLDQGLQFLIQYYNGEERAKGNILERFSAQQFPDLHSELNLSSLELGDSALYFCASSFRDRVEVGYTFGSGTRLTVV.

CDR3 loop: CASSRGQASSYNEQFF. CDR3 nucleotide sequence: TGCGCCAGCAGCCGAGGACAGGCGTCCTCCTACAATGAGCAGTTCTTC. The chain uses TRBV4-1 and TRBJ2-1, with 7 nucleotides matching TRBD1. CDR1 MGHRA and CDR2 YSYEKL come from the germline V gene. The V segment lost 4 bases and the J segment 0 bases; nucleotides outside the gene matches: 6. There are 16 residues in the CDR3.